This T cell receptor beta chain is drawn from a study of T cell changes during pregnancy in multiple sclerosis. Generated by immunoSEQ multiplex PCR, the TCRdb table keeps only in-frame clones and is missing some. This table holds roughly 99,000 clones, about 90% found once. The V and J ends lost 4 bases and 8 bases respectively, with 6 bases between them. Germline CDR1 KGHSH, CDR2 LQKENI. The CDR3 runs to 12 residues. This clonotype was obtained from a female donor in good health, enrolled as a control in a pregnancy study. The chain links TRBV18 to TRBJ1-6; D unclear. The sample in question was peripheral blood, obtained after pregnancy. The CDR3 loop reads CASSLGDSPLHF. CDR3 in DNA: TGTGCCAGCTCACTCGGGGATTCACCCCTCCACTTT.